A single sample is the source of the 26 T cell receptor beta chains below, sequenced in a study of cytomegalovirus exposure and HLA in healthy donors. Generated by immunoSEQ multiplex PCR, the TCRdb table keeps only in-frame clones and is missing some. Among fewer than 200,000 clones, approximately 86% were seen once, and the ten largest hold 2% to 2.5%. Source material: PBMCs. All receptors derive from a young woman in good health and CMV-seronegative.

This chain links TRBV29-1 with TRBJ2-1; possible D gene TRBD1, 6 bases. From germline, CDR1 is SQVTM and CDR2 ANQGSEA. CDR3 length: 10 amino acids. With 7 bases removed from V and 9 bases from J, the gap between germline ends came to 10 bases. The CDR3 loop is CSATGREQFF. The CDR3 DNA is TGCAGCGCTACAGGGCGTGAGCAGTTCTTC.

V usage is TRBV5-6 and J usage is TRBJ1-2; D is undetermined. Germline V CDR1 and CDR2: SGHDT, YYEEEE. V was trimmed by 1 base and J by 2 bases, leaving 12 bases between them. The CDR3 contains 15 residues. The CDR3 loop is CASSLRQRTNYGYTF. As DNA, the CDR3 is TGTGCCAGCAGCTTGCGGCAGCGTACCAACTATGGCTACACCTTC.

J is TRBJ1-1 and V is TRBV6-5, with D perhaps matching TRBD1 (5 bases). V was shortened by 10 bases and J by 0 bases, with 12 bases between the two germline ends. Germline V gene data show CDR1 as MNHEY and CDR2 as SVGAGI. The CDR3 covers 13 residues. The CDR3 loop is CATRQFLNTEAFF. CDR3 DNA: TGTGCCACCCGACAGTTTTTGAACACTGAAGCTTTCTTT.

This chain links TRBV2 with TRBJ1-1; no clear D gene. Germline loops: CDR1 SNHLY, CDR2 FYNNEI. V lost 7 bases to trimming and J lost 0 bases, with 15 bases between them. The CDR3 loop spans 15 amino acids. The CDR3 region is CASILNSRMNTEAFF. CDR3 coding DNA: TGTGCCAGCATACTTAACAGCCGAATGAACACTGAAGCTTTCTTT.

This chain connects TRBV5-6 to TRBJ1-2, with 9 positions matching TRBD1. The junction had 8 bases not matched to a gene; V was cut back by 4 bases and J by 4 bases. In germline, CDR1 is SGHDT, CDR2 YYEEEE. The CDR3 has 15 amino acids. In nucleotides, the CDR3 is TGTGCCAGCAGCCTCGGGACAGGGATGGGCTATGGCTACACCTTC. Translated, it gives CASSLGTGMGYGYTF.

The chain combines TRBV9 with TRBJ2-1; TRBD2 aligns across 12 bases. With V trimmed by 3 bases and J by 9 bases, 16 bases remained unmatched. The germline CDR1 and CDR2 sequences are SGDLS and YYNGEE. The CDR3 length is 18 residues. For the CDR3, the DNA is TGTGCCAGCAGCGCTCACCCGCCGACTAGCGGGAGTGTTGGTGAGCAGTTCTTC. It is translated as CASSAHPPTSGSVGEQFF. The variable domain in full, completed from reference TRBV9 and TRBJ2-1, reads DSGVTQTPKHLITATGQRVTLRCSPRSGDLSVYWYQQSLDQGLQFLIQYYNGEERAKGNILERFSAQQFPDLHSELNLSSLELGDSALYFCASSAHPPTSGSVGEQFFGPGTRLTVL.

The chain couples TRBV5-5 to TRBJ2-4; TRBD1 agrees at 10 bases. The CDR3 is 16 amino acids. Germline CDR1 SGHKS, CDR2 YYEKEE (reference sequence). J gave up 7 bases and V 2 bases, and 9 bases lay outside the gene matches. The CDR3, as DNA: TGTGCCAGCAGCTTTGAACCGGGACAGGGGAGGAACATTCAGTACTTC. Its protein product is CASSFEPGQGRNIQYF.

The CDR3 bases are TGTGCCAGCAGCGTAGTAGCGGGGACAGATACGCAGTATTTT. As protein: CASSVVAGTDTQYF. The chain carries TRBV9 and TRBJ2-3, with 8 nucleotides matching TRBD2. Per germline, CDR1 SGDLS and CDR2 YYNGEE. V was pared by 0 bases and J by 3 bases, with 0 bases of the junction left unmatched. CDR3 size: 14 residues.

The table lists this clone with a count of one. This chain uses TRBV27 with TRBJ1-4; 7 bases line up with TRBD1. J gave up 4 bases and V 7 bases, and 6 bases lay outside the gene matches. Germline assignment: CDR1 MNHEY and CDR2 SMNVEV (reference sequence). CDR3 length: 14 amino acids. The CDR3 here is CASKHQGVNEKLFF. DNA of the CDR3: TGTGCCAGCAAACACCAGGGGGTTAATGAAAAACTGTTTTTT.

V and J are TRBV2 and TRBJ1-1; TRBD1 is a possible D gene (5 bases). The CDR3 loop spans 15 amino acids. The V end was cut by 10 bases, the J end by 2 bases, with 20 bases between. Germline-derived CDR1 and CDR2 are SNHLY and FYNNEI. The CDR3 DNA reads as TGTGCCAACGACGGAGGGACGGGGGGAAACACTGAAGCTTTCTTT. Its protein is CANDGGTGGNTEAFF.

CDR3: CSFRGAAEAFF. CDR3 sequence (DNA): TGCAGCTTCAGGGGCGCCGCTGAAGCTTTCTTT. This chain uses TRBV29-1 with TRBJ1-1, with D possibly TRBD1 on 6 matching bases. CDR3 length: 11 amino acids. Germline lookup yields CDR1 SQVTM and CDR2 ANQGSEA. V was clipped by 8 bases and J by 6 bases, with 13 bases between them.

The chain is built from TRBV25-1 and TRBJ2-7, with 14 bases matching TRBD2. V lost 2 bases, J lost 6 bases, and 3 bases stayed unmatched. This CDR3 region has 15 residues. Per the germline V gene, CDR1 is MGHDK and CDR2 is SYGVNS. CDR3 in DNA: TGTGCCAGCAGTGAACCAGGACTAGCGGGGGGCGAGCAGTACTTC. It is translated as CASSEPGLAGGEQYF.

This chain joins TRBV19 and TRBJ1-5, with 7 positions matching TRBD1. V shed 3 bases and J 1 base; nucleotides not matched to a gene: 6. Germline CDR1 is LNHDA and CDR2 is SQIVND (reference sequence). This CDR3 region has 16 residues. The DNA for the CDR3 is TGTGCCAGTAGTATCGCTCCACAGGGGAGCAATCAGCCCCAGCATTTT. It specifies CASSIAPQGSNQPQHF.

V and J are TRBV5-1 and TRBJ2-1; 8 nucleotides align to TRBD1. The CDR3 loop spans 16 amino acids. V was pared by 4 bases and J by 0 bases, with 6 bases of the junction left unmatched. From germline, CDR1 is SGHRS and CDR2 YFSETQ. CDR3: CASSGRTGSSYNEQFF. As DNA, the CDR3 is TGCGCCAGCAGCGGGAGGACAGGGAGCTCCTACAATGAGCAGTTCTTC.

Notes on this clone: Distinct nucleotide sequences in the sample also encode this CDR3. This sequence joins TRBV7-2 and TRBJ2-5; no firm D call. The CDR3 runs 12 residues. V was pared by 0 bases and J by 5 bases, with 4 bases between. In germline, CDR1 is SGHTA, CDR2 FQGNSA. CDR3 loop: CASSLARETQYF. The CDR3 nucleotides read TGTGCCAGCAGCTTAGCTCGGGAGACCCAGTACTTC.

This chain connects TRBV11-2 to TRBJ1-1; 7 nucleotides align to TRBD1. The V and J ends lost 3 bases and 4 bases, in that order; junction bases with no gene match: 5. This CDR3 comprises 14 residues. Germline V gene sequence: CDR1 SGHAT, CDR2 FQNNGV. CDR3 sequence: CASSLAGGFTEAFF. In nucleotides, the CDR3 is TGTGCCAGCAGCTTGGCAGGGGGATTCACTGAAGCTTTCTTT.

This sequence joins TRBV27 and TRBJ1-4, with D tentatively TRBD1 (6 bases). In germline, CDR1 is MNHEY, CDR2 SMNVEV (reference sequence). This CDR3 spans 14 amino acids. V was pared by 4 bases and J by 8 bases, with 14 bases between. The CDR3 protein is CASSYRGASEKLFF. The DNA of the CDR3 is TGTGCCAGCAGTTATCGGGGGGCGTCGGAAAAACTGTTTTTT.

V usage is TRBV29-1 and J usage is TRBJ2-7; 10 bases are a match to TRBD2. Germline values: CDR1 SQVTM, CDR2 ANQGSEA. Germline trimming cut 4 bases from V and 5 bases from J; bases unmatched to any gene: 2. The CDR3 loop spans 12 amino acids. The CDR3 nucleotides read TGCAGCGTTGTTCTAGCGGGAGACGAGCAGTACTTC. This sequence encodes CSVVLAGDEQYF.

The V call is TRBV5-1, the J call TRBJ2-1; TRBD2 matches at 7 bases. CDR1 and CDR2 from the germline V gene are SGHRS and YFSETQ. This CDR3 comprises 15 residues. Unmatched junction bases numbered 6, after V lost 6 bases and J lost 0 bases. The CDR3 sequence: CASKTSFSSYNEQFF. The CDR3 DNA is TGCGCCAGCAAGACTAGCTTTAGCTCCTACAATGAGCAGTTCTTC.

This clone was seen once. CDR3 sequence reads: CASSLELSEAFF. The DNA for the CDR3 is TGTGCCAGCAGCTTAGAACTGAGTGAAGCTTTCTTT. The V call is TRBV13, the J call TRBJ1-1; no clear D gene. The germline gives CDR1 PRHDT, CDR2 FYEKMQ (reference sequence). The V end was cut by 1 base, the J end by 7 bases, with 7 bases between. The CDR3 runs to 12 residues. The variable domain in full, with the rest retrieved from reference TRBV13 and TRBJ1-1, is AAGVIQSPRHLIKEKRETATLKCYPIPRHDTVYWYQQGPGQDPQFLISFYEKMQSDKGSIPDRFSAQQFSDYHSELNMSSLELGDSALYFCASSLELSEAFFGQGTRLTVV.

The chain has TRBV6-1 and TRBJ1-5; TRBD1 matches at 7 bases. V dropped 0 bases and J dropped 1; count of bases not matched to a gene: 9. Per the germline V gene, CDR1 is MNHNS and CDR2 is SASEGT. The length of the CDR3 is 18 residues. The CDR3 region has the DNA TGTGCCAGCAGTGAAGCGCCGGGAGGGGGCAAGAGCAATCAGCCCCAGCATTTT. Translated: CASSEAPGGGKSNQPQHF.

The chain is built from TRBV6-1 and TRBJ2-7; TRBD1 agrees at 7 bases. The CDR3 sequence is 12 residues long. The ends lost 6 bases at V and 3 bases at J; junction bases unmatched: 2. Germline CDR1 MNHNS, CDR2 SASEGT. CDR3 nucleotides: TGTGCCAGCAGGACAGGGTACTACGAGCAGTACTTC. This gives the protein CASRTGYYEQYF.

In this sample, this clone turned up a few times. The genes are TRBV5-1 and TRBJ2-1; 11 bases are a match to TRBD2. V trimming: 0 bases; J trimming: 7 bases; junction bases outside the gene matches: 12. Germline values: CDR1 SGHRS, CDR2 YFSETQ. This CDR3 contains 18 residues. CDR3 coding DNA: TGCGCCAGCAGCTTGGTCGGGGGGACTAGCGGTCGTGGAAATGAGCAGTTCTTC. Its protein product is CASSLVGGTSGRGNEQFF. The variable domain in full, with the rest retrieved from reference TRBV5-1 and TRBJ2-1, is KAGVTQTPRYLIKTRGQQVTLSCSPISGHRSVSWYQQTPGQGLQFLFEYFSETQRNKGNFPGRFSGRQFSNSRSEMNVSTLELGDSALYLCASSLVGGTSGRGNEQFFGPGTRLTVL.

This chain connects TRBV5-4 to TRBJ2-1; D is perhaps TRBD2 (5 bases). V lost 0 bases, J lost 10 bases, and 17 bases lay in between. The CDR3 is made up of 15 amino acids. From germline, CDR1 is SGHNT and CDR2 YYREEE (reference sequence). The CDR3 loop is CASSLGGGSEKEQFF. The CDR3 bases are TGTGCCAGCAGCTTGGGTGGTGGGAGCGAGAAAGAGCAGTTCTTC.

This clone was detected a few times. This chain uses TRBV6-5 with TRBJ2-7, with 9 bases lining up with TRBD1. Germline V CDR1 and CDR2: MNHEY, SVGAGI. With 2 bases clipped from V and 3 bases from J, the junction kept 5 bases outside the gene matches. This CDR3 spans 15 amino acids. In nucleotides, the CDR3 is TGTGCCAGCAGTTACGGAGGACAGGGGTTCTACGAGCAGTACTTC. Its protein product is CASSYGGQGFYEQYF.

The gene calls are TRBV18 and TRBJ1-1; possibly TRBD1 for D (6 bases). V was trimmed by 2 bases and J by 3 bases, leaving 7 bases between them. The CDR3 spans 13 residues. Germline assignment: CDR1 KGHSH and CDR2 LQKENI. The DNA of the CDR3 is TGTGCCAGCTCACCAAACAGGGACACTGAAGCTTTCTTT. This encodes CASSPNRDTEAFF.